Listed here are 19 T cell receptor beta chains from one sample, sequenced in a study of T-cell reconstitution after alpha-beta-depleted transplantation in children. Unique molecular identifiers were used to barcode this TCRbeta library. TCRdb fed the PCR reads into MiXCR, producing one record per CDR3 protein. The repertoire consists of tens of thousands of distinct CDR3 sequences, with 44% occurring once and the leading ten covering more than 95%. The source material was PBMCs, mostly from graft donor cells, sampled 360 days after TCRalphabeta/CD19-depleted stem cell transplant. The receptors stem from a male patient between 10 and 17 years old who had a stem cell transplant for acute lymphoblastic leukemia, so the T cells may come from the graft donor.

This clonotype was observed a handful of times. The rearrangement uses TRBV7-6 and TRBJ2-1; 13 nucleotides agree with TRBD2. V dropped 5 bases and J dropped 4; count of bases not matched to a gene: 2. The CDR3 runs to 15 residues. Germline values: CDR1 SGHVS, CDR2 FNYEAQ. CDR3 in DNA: TGTGCCAGCAGCCGACTAGCGGGAGGTTACAATGAGCAGTTCTTC. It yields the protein CASSRLAGGYNEQFF. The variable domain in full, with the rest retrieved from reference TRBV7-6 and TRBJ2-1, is GAGVSQSPRYKVTKRGQDVALRCDPISGHVSLYWYRQALGQGPEFLTYFNYEAQQDKSGLPNDRFSAERPEGSISTLTIQRTEQRDSAMYRCASSRLAGGYNEQFFGPGTRLTVL.

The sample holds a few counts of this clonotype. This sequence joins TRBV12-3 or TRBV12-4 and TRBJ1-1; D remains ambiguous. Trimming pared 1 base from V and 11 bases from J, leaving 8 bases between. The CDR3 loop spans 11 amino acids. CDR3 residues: CASSLETFAFF. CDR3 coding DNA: TGTGCCAGCAGTTTAGAGACCTTCGCTTTCTTT.

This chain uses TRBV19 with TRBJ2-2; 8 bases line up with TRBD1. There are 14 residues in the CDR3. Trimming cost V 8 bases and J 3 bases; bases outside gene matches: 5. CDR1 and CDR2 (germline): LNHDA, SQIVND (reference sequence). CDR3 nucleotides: TGTGCCAGTGTCAGGGGGCAGGACACCGGGGAGCTGTTTTTT. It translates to CASVRGQDTGELFF. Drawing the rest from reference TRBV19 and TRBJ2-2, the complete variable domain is DGGITQSPKYLFRKEGQNVTLSCEQNLNHDAMYWYRQDPGQGLRLIYYSQIVNDFQKGDIAEGYSVSREKKESFPLTVTSAQKNPTAFYLCASVRGQDTGELFFGEGSRLTVL.

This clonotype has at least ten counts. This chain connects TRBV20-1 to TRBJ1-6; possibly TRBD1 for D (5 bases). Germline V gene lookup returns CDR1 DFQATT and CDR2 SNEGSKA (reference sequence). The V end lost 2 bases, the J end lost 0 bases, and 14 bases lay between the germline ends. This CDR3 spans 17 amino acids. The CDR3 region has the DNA TGCAGTGCTAGAAAGACAGTCCGGAGCTCCTATAATTCACCCCTCCACTTT. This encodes CSARKTVRSSYNSPLHF.

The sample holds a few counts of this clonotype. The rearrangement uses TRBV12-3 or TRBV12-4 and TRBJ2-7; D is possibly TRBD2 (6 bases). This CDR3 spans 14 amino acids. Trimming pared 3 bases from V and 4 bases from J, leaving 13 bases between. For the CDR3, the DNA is TGTGCCAGCAGTTTGACTAGTGCCATTTACGAGCAGTACTTC. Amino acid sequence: CASSLTSAIYEQYF.

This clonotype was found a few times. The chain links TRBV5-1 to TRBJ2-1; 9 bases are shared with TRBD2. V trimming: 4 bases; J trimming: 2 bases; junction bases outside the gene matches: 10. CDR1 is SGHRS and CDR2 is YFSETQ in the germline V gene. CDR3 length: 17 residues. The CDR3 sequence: CASSPGPPSGAYNEQFF. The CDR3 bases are TGCGCCAGCAGCCCCGGGCCCCCTAGCGGGGCCTACAATGAGCAGTTCTTC.

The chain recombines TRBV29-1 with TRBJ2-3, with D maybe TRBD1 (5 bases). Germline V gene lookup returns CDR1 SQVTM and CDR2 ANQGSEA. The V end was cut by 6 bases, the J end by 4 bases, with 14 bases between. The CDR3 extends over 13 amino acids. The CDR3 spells CSVLGLVPDTQYF. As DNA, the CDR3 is TGCAGCGTCCTGGGGCTAGTTCCAGATACGCAGTATTTT.

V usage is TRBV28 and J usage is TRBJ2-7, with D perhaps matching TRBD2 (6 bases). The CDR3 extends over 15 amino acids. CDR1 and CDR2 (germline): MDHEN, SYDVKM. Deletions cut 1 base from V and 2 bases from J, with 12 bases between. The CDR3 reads CASSLYRGNPYEQYF. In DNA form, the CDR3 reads TGTGCCAGCAGTTTATATCGGGGGAACCCCTACGAGCAGTACTTC.

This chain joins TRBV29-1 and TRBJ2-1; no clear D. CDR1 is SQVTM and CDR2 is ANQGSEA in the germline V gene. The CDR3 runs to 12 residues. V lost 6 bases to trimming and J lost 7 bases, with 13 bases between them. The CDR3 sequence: CSVAIPVNEQFF. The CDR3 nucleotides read TGCAGCGTCGCCATCCCGGTGAATGAGCAGTTCTTC.

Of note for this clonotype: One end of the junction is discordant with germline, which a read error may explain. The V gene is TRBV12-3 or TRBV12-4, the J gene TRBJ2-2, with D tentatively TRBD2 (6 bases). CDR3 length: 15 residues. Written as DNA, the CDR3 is TGTGCCAGCAGTGTAGCGGAGCAGAACACCGGGGAGCTGTTTTTT. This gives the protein CASSVAEQNTGELFF.

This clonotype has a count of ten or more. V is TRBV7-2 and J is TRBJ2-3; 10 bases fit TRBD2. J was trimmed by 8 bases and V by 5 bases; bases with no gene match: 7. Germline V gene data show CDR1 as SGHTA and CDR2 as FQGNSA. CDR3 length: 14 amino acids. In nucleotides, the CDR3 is TGTGCCAGCAGCCCAGCGGGAGGGTCCGTTACGCAGTATTTT. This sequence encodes CASSPAGGSVTQYF. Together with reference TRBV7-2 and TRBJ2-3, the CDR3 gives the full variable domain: GAGVSQSPSNKVTEKGKDVELRCDPISGHTALYWYRQSLGQGLEFLIYFQGNSAPDKSGLPSDRFSAERTGGSVSTLTIQRTQQEDSAVYLCASSPAGGSVTQYFGPGTRLTVL.

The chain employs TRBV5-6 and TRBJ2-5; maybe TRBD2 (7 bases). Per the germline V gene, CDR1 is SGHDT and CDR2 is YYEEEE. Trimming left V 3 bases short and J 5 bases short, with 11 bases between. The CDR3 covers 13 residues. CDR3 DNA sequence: TGTGCCAGCAGCTGGGGGGGGCAGGAGACCCAGTACTTC. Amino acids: CASSWGGQETQYF.

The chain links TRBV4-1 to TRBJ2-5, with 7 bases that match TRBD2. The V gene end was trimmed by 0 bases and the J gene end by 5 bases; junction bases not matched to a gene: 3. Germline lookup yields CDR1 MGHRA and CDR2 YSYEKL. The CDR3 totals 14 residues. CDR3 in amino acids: CASSQDQGGETQYF. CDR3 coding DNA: TGCGCCAGCAGCCAAGATCAGGGAGGGGAGACCCAGTACTTC.

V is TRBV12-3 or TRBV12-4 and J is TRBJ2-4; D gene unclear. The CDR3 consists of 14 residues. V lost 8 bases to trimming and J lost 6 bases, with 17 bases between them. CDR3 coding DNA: TGTGCCAGCCGCCCCGAGTACATGGCAAACATTCAGTACTTC. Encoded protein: CASRPEYMANIQYF.

The CDR3 spells CASSIDSGWTEAFF. The CDR3 nucleotides are TGTGCCAGTAGTATAGATTCGGGTTGGACTGAAGCTTTCTTT. The chain combines TRBV19 with TRBJ1-1; D is ambiguous. Germline V lookup: CDR1 LNHDA, CDR2 SQIVND (reference sequence). With 0 bases removed from V and 5 bases from J, the gap between germline ends came to 10 bases. The CDR3 contains 14 residues.

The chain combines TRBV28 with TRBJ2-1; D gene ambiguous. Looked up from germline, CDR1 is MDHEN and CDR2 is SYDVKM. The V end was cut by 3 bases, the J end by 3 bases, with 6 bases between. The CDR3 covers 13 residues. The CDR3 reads CASSLSRYNEQFF. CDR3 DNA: TGTGCCAGCAGTTTGTCTCGCTACAATGAGCAGTTCTTC.

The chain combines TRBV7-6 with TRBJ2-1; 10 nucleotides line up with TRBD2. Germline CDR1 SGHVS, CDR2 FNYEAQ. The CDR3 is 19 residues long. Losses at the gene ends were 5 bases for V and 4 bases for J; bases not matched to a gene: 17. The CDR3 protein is CASSLWTSGRHSGYNEQFF. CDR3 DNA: TGTGCCAGCAGCCTTTGGACTAGCGGCAGACATAGCGGATACAATGAGCAGTTCTTC.

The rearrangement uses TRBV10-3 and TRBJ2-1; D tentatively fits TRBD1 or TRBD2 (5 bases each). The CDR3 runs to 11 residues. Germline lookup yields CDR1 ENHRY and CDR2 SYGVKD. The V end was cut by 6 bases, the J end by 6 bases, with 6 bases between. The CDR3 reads CAIRGTNEQFF. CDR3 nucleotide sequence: TGTGCCATCAGGGGGACCAATGAGCAGTTCTTC.

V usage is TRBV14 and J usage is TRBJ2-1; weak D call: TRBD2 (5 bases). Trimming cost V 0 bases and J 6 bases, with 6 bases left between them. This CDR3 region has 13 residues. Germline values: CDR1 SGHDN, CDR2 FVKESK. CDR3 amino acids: CASSQDRGNEQFF. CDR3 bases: TGTGCCAGCAGCCAAGACCGGGGCAATGAGCAGTTCTTC.